This T cell receptor beta chain appears in the sequencing data of a study of T cells expressing NK-cell markers. Broader study findings: Roughly six donors showed dominant NKG2C+ clonotypes comprising about 1.0-8% of their CD8+ T cells.

From germline, CDR1 is SNHLY and CDR2 FYNNEI. The CDR3 is 16 residues long. As the method of synthesis, 5'RACE template switching with UMIs yielded TCR beta cDNA. TCRdb processed the 5' RACE reads again and assigns one entry to each CDR3 protein, with no DNA. The table lists tens of thousands of distinct CDR3 sequences. Remarks on this clonotype: Its antigen is not identified.

The rearrangement uses TRBV2 and TRBJ2-3. The sequence derives from a woman aged 18-70 years in good health. The sample was blood T cells: a sorted CD56 or NKG2C T cell subset, CD4+ or CD8+ T cells, or bulk PBMC T cells (not recorded which). CDR3 amino acids: CASSDWAESSTDTQYF.